This T cell receptor (beta chain) was obtained from a study of blood T cell repertoires in COVID-19. The table came from immunoSEQ multiplex PCR; TCRdb's copy has only in-frame clones and leaves some out. The repertoire holds around 120,000 clones, 90% seen once, with 3.5% to 4% in the top ten. The CDR3 runs 15 residues. The germline gives CDR1 SGHAT, CDR2 FQDESV (reference sequence). Trimming removed 3 bases from V and 0 bases from J, with 10 bases in between. Patients of the Seattle cohort, enrolled during active infection, were followed longitudinally. The rearrangement uses TRBV11-1 and TRBJ2-3; D remains unclear. This sequence originates from a woman between 55 and 75 years old with COVID-19, enrolled during active disease. Input material: peripheral blood. The CDR3 sequence is CASSFRSASTDTQYF. CDR3 nucleotides: TGTGCCAGCAGCTTTAGGAGCGCTAGCACAGATACGCAGTATTTT. The full variable domain, rest sourced from reference TRBV11-1 and TRBJ2-3, is EAEVAQSPRYKITEKSQAVAFWCDPISGHATLYWYRQILGQGPELLVQFQDESVVDDSQLPKDRFSAERLKGVDSTLKIQPAELGDSAMYLCASSFRSASTDTQYFGPGTRLTVL.